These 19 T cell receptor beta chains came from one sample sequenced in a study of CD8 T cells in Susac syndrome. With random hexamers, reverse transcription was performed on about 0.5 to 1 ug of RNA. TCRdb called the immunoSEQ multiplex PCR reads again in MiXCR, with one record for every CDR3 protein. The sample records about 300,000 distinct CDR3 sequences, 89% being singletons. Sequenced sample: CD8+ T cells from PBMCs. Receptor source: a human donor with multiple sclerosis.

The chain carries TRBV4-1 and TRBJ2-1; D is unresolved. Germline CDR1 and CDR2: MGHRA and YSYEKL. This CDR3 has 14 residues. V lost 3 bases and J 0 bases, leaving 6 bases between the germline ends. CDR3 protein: CASSHASSYNEQFF. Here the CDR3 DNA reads TGCGCCAGCAGCCACGCCTCCTCCTACAATGAGCAGTTCTTC.

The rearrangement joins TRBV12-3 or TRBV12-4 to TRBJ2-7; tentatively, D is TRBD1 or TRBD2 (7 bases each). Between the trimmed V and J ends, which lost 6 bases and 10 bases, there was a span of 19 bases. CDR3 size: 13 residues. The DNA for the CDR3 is TGTGCCAGCAGCCGACAGGGAGGGTCCGAACAGTACTTC. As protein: CASSRQGGSEQYF.

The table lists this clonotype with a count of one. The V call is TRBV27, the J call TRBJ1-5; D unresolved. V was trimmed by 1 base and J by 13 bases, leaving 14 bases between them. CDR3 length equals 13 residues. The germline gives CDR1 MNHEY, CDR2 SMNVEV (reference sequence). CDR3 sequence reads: CASSLFSGEAQHF. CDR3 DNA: TGTGCCAGCAGTTTATTCTCCGGGGAGGCGCAGCATTTT.

The CDR3 loop is CASSPGRYEQYF. The CDR3 region has the DNA TGTGCCAGTAGTCCTGGACGTTACGAGCAGTACTTC. V and J are TRBV19 and TRBJ2-7; D unresolved. Germline V CDR1 and CDR2: LNHDA, SQIVND (reference sequence). The CDR3 sequence is 12 residues long. The V and J ends lost 5 bases and 4 bases respectively, with 9 bases between them. Full variable domain (missing parts from reference TRBV19 and TRBJ2-7): DGGITQSPKYLFRKEGQNVTLSCEQNLNHDAMYWYRQDPGQGLRLIYYSQIVNDFQKGDIAEGYSVSREKKESFPLTVTSAQKNPTAFYLCASSPGRYEQYFGPGTRLTVT.

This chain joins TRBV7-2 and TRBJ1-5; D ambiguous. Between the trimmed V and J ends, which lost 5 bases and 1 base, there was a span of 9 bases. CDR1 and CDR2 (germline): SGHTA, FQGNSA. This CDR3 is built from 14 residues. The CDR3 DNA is TGTGCCAGCAGCCCCCCGATGAGCAATCAGCCCCAGCATTTT. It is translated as CASSPPMSNQPQHF.

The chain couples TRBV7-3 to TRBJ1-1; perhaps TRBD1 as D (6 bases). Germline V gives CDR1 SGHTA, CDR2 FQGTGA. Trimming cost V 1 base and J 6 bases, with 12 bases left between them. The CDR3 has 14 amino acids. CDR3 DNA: TGTGCCAGCAGCTTAATTGGGACAACGGCTGAAGCTTTCTTT. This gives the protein CASSLIGTTAEAFF. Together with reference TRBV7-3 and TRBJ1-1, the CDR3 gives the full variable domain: GAGVSQTPSNKVTEKGKYVELRCDPISGHTALYWYRQSLGQGPEFLIYFQGTGAADDSGLPNDRFFAVRPEGSVSTLKIQRTERGDSAVYLCASSLIGTTAEAFFGQGTRLTVV.

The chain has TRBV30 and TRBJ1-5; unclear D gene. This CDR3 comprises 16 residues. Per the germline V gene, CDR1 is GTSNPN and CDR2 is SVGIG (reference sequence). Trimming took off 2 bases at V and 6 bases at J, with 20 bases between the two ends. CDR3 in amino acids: CAWSREAVPAGQPQHF. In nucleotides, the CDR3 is TGTGCCTGGAGTCGCGAGGCCGTTCCCGCAGGTCAGCCCCAGCATTTT.

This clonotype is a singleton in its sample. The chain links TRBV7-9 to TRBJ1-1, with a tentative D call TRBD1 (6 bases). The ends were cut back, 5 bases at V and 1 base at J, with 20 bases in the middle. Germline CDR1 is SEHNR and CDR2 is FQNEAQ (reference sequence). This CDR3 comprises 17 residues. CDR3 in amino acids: CASSPPQGGIKNTEAFF. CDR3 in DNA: TGTGCCAGCAGCCCCCCCCAAGGGGGGATAAAGAACACTGAAGCTTTCTTT.

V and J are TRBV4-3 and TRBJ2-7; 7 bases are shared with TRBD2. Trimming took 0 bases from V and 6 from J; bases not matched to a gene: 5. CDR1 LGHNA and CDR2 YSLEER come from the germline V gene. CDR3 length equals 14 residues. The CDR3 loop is CASSQDRLAVEQYF. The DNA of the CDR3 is TGCGCCAGCAGCCAAGATCGGCTAGCGGTCGAGCAGTACTTC.

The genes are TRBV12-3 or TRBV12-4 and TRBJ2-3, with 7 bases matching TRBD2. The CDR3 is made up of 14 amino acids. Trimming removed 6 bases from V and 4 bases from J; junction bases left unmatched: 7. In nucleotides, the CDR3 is TGTGCCAGCAGCGCCAGCGGGGAGGCAGATACGCAGTATTTT. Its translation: CASSASGEADTQYF.

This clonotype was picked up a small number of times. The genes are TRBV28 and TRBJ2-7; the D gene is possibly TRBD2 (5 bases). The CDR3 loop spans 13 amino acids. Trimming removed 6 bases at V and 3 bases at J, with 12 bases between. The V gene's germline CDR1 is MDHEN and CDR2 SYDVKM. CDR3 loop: CASSMGSGYEQYF. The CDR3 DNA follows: TGTGCCAGCAGCATGGGGAGCGGCTACGAGCAGTACTTC. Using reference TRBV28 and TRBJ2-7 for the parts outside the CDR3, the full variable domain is DVKVTQSSRYLVKRTGEKVFLECVQDMDHENMFWYRQDPGLGLRLIYFSYDVKMKEKGDIPEGYSVSREKKERFSLILESASTNQTSMYLCASSMGSGYEQYFGPGTRLTVT.

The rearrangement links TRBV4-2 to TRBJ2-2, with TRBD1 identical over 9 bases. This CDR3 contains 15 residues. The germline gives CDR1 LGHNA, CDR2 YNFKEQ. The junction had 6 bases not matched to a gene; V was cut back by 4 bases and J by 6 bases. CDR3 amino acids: CASSPGTGKSGELFF. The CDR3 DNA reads TGTGCCAGCAGCCCCGGGACAGGGAAGTCCGGGGAGCTGTTTTTT.

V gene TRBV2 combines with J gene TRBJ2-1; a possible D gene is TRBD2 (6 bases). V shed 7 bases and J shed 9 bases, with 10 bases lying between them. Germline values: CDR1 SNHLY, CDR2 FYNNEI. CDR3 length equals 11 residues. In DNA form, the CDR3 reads TGTGCCAGCACGGGAGACTTTGAGCAGTTCTTC. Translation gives CASTGDFEQFF.

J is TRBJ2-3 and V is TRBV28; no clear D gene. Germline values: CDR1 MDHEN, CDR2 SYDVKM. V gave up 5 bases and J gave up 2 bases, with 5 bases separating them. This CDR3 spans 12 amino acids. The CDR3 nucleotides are TGTGCCAGCAGTCACGACACAGATACGCAGTATTTT. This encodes CASSHDTDTQYF.

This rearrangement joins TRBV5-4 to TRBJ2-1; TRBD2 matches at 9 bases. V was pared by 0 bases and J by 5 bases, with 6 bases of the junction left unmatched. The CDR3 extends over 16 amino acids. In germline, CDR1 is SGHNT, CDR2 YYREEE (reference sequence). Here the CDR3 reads CASSLAVVAGDNEQFF. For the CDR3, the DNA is TGTGCCAGCAGCTTGGCCGTCGTAGCGGGGGACAATGAGCAGTTCTTC.

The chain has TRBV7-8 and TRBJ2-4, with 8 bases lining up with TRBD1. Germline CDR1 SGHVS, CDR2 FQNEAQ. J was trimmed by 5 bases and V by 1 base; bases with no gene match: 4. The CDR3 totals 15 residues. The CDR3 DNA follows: TGTGCCAGCAGCTTAGGTCAGGGGGCGGAAAACATTCAGTACTTC. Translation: CASSLGQGAENIQYF.

This CDR3 reads CSVEVAGGRLTSPGELFF. The CDR3 nucleotides are TGCAGCGTTGAGGTCGCAGGGGGGCGCTTAACCTCCCCCGGGGAGCTGTTTTTT. The rearrangement uses TRBV29-1 and TRBJ2-2; a possible D gene is TRBD1 (7 bases). The CDR3 has 18 amino acids. Germline V gene sequence: CDR1 SQVTM, CDR2 ANQGSEA. The ends were cut back, 3 bases at V and 6 bases at J, with 26 bases in the middle.

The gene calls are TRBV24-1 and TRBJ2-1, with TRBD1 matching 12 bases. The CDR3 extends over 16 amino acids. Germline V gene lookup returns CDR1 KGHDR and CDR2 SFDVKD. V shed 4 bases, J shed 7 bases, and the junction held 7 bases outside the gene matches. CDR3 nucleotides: TGTGCCACCAGTGACCCGGGACAGGGGGCCAGGAATGAGCAGTTCTTC. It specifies CATSDPGQGARNEQFF.

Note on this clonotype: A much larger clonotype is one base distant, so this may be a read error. CDR3 nucleotide sequence: TGTGCCAGCAGGAACGGACTGACCTACGAGCAGTACTTC. Its protein is CASRNGLTYEQYF. J is TRBJ2-7 and V is TRBV7-2; tentative D call: TRBD2 (5 bases). The V gene's germline CDR1 is SGHTA and CDR2 FQGNSA. The V end was cut by 6 bases, the J end by 2 bases, with 11 bases between. The CDR3 spans 13 residues. The full variable domain, with the rest looked up from reference TRBV7-2 and TRBJ2-7, is GAGVSQSPSNKVTEKGKDVELRCDPISGHTALYWYRQSLGQGLEFLIYFQGNSAPDKSGLPSDRFSAERTGGSVSTLTIQRTQQEDSAVYLCASRNGLTYEQYFGPGTRLTVT.